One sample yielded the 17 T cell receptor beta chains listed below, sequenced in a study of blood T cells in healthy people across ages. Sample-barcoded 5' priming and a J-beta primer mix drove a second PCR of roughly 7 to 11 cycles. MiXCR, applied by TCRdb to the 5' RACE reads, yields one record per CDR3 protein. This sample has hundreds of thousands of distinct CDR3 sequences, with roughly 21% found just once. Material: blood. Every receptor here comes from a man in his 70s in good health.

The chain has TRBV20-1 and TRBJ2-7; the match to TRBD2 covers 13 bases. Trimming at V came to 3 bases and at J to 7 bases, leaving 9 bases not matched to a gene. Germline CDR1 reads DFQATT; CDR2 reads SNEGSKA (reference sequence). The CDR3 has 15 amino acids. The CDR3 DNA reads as TGCAGTGCTAGCGCTACTAGCGGGAGGGCCGGAGAGCAGTACTTC. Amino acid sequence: CSASATSGRAGEQYF.

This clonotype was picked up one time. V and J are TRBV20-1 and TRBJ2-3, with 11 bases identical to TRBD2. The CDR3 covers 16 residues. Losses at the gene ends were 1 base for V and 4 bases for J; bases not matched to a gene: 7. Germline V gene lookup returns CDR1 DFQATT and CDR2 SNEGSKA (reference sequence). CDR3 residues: CSARVHTSGSADTQYF. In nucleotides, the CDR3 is TGCAGTGCTAGAGTCCATACTAGCGGGAGTGCAGATACGCAGTATTTT.

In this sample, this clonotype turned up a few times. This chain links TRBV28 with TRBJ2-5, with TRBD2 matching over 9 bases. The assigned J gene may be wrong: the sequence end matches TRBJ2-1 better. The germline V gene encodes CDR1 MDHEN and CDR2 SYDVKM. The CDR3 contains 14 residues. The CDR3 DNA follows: TGTGCCAGCAGTTTCCGCCTAGCGGGAAATGAGCAGTTCTTC. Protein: CASSFRLAGNEQFF.

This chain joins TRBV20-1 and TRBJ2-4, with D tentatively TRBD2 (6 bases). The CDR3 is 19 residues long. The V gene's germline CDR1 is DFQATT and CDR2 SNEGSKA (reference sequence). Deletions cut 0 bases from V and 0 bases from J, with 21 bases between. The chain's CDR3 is CSAREHLALTELAKNIQYF. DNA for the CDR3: TGCAGTGCTAGAGAGCATCTAGCGCTGACTGAACTAGCCAAAAACATTCAGTACTTC.

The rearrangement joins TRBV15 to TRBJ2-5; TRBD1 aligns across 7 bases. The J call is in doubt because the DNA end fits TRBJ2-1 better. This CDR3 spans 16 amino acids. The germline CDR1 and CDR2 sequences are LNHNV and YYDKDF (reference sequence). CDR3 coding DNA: TGTGCCACCAGCAGAGAGACAGGGCTAATGGACAATGAGCAGTTCTTC. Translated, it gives CATSRETGLMDNEQFF.

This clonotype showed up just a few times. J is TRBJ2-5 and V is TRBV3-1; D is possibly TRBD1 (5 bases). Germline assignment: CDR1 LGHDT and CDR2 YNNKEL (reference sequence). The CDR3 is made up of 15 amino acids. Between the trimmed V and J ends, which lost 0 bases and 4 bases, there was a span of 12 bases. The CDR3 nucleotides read TGTGCCAGCAGCCAAGAAGGGGTCTTGGGAGAGACCCAGTACTTC. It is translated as CASSQEGVLGETQYF.

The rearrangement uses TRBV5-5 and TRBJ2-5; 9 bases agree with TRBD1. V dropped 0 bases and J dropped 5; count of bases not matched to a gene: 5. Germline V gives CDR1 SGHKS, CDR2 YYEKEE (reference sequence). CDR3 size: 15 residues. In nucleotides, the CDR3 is TGTGCCAGCAGCTTGGCCAGGGGACAGGGTGAGACCCAGTACTTC. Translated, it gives CASSLARGQGETQYF.

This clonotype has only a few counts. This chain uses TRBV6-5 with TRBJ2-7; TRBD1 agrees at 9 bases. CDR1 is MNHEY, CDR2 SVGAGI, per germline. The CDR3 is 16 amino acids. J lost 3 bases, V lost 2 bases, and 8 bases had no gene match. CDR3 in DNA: TGTGCCAGCAGTTACCCCACCGGGACAGGGTTCTACGAGCAGTACTTC. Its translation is CASSYPTGTGFYEQYF.

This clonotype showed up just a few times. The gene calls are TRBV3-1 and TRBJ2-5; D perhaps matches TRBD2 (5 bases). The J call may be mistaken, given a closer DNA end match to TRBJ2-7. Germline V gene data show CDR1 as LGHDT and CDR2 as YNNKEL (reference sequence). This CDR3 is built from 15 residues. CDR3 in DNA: TGTGCCAGCAGCCAAGCAACCTCCACCGGAGGCGAGCAGTACTTC. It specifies CASSQATSTGGEQYF.

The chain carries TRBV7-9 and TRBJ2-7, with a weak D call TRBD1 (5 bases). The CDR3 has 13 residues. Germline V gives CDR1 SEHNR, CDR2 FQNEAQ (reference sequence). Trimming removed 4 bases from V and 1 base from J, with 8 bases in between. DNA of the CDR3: TGTGCCAGCAGCTCCGGACATTCCTACGAGCAGTACTTC. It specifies CASSSGHSYEQYF.

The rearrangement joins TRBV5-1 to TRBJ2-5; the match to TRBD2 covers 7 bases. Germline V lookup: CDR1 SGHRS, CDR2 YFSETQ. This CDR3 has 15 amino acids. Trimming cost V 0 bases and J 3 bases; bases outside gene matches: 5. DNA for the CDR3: TGCGCCAGCAGCTTGGCCGGCGGGAGAGAAGAGACCCAGTACTTC. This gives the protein CASSLAGGREETQYF. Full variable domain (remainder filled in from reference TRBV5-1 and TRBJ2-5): KAGVTQTPRYLIKTRGQQVTLSCSPISGHRSVSWYQQTPGQGLQFLFEYFSETQRNKGNFPGRFSGRQFSNSRSEMNVSTLELGDSALYLCASSLAGGREETQYFGPGTRLLVL.

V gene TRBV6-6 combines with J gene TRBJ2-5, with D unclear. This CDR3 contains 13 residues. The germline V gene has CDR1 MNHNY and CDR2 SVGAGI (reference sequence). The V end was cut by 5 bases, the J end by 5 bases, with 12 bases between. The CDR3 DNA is TGTGCCAGCAGTAAAGGCATGATCGAGACCCAGTACTTC. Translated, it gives CASSKGMIETQYF.

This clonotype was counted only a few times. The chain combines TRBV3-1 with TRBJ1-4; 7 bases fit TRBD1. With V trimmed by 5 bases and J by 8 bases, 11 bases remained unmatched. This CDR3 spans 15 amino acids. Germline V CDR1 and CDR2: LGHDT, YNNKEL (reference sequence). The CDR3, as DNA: TGTGCCAGCAGCGAACTGGACAGGCCCGGGGAAAAACTGTTTTTT. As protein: CASSELDRPGEKLFF.

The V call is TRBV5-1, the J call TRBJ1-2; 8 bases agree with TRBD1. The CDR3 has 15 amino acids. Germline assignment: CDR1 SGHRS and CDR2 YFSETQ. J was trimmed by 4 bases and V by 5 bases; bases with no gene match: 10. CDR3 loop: CASSPTLTGVYGYTF. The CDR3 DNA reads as TGCGCCAGCAGTCCAACTTTGACAGGGGTCTATGGCTACACCTTC.

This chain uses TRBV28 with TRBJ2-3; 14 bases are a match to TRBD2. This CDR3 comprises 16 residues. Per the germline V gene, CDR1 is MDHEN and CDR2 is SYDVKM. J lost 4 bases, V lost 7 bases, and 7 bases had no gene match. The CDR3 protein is CASTAGLAGAADTQYF. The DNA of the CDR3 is TGTGCCAGCACCGCGGGACTAGCGGGAGCCGCAGATACGCAGTATTTT.

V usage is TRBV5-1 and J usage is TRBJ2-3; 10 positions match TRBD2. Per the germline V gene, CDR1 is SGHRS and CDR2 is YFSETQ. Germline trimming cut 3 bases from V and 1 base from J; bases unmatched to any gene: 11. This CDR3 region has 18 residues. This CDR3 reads CASSSLLLAGDGTDTQYF. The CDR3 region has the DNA TGCGCCAGCAGCTCCCTCCTGCTAGCGGGAGATGGCACAGATACGCAGTATTTT.

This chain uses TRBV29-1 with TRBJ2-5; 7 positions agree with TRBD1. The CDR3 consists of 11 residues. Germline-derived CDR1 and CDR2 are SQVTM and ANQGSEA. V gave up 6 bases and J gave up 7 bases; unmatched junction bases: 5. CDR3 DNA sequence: TGCAGCGTAGGGACAGAGGTGACCCAGTACTTC. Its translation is CSVGTEVTQYF.